The 18 T cell receptor beta chains below all came from one sample that was sequenced in a study of metastatic and nonmetastatic thyroid tumors. TCRdb redid the clone calls on the PCR reads using MiXCR. The table shows around 15,000 clones, with about 24% occurring only once. Until they underwent thyroid surgery, no patient had received any treatment. Input material: adjacent normal tissue. These receptor sequences come from a female donor with papillary thyroid cancer or a benign thyroid nodule (not recorded which). Some clones in this sample may be carry-over from other donors' samples.

In this sample, this clone turned up many times. A much larger clone differs by one base, so this may be a read error. This rearrangement joins TRBV2 to TRBJ2-3, with TRBD1 identical over 7 bases. There are 16 residues in the CDR3. Looked up from germline, CDR1 is SNHLY and CDR2 is FYNNEI. The CDR3 DNA follows: TGTGCCAGCAGTTTCGACAGGGTGGTCCTAATTGATACGCAGTGTTTT. This gives the protein CASSFDRVVLIDTQCF.

As concerns this clone: A much bigger clone sits one base away, suggesting this may be a read error. The V call is TRBV4-1, the J call TRBJ1-1, with 11 bases aligning to TRBD1. The V gene's germline CDR1 is MGHRA and CDR2 YSYEKL. The CDR3 runs to 17 residues. CDR3 residues: CARSQRDRGVRNTEAFF. Here the CDR3 DNA reads TGCGCCAGAAGCCAACGGGACAGGGGGGTGCGGAACACTGAAGCTTTCTTT.

This clone showed up many times. The V call is TRBV5-1, the J call TRBJ1-6; D is uncertain. From germline, CDR1 is SGHRS and CDR2 YFSETQ. Trimming removed 1 base from V and 5 bases from J, with 16 bases in between. CDR3 length: 17 amino acids. In nucleotides, the CDR3 is TGCGCCAGCAGCTTGAGACGAACGCTGAAGAATAATTCACCCCTCCACTTT. Translated: CASSLRRTLKNNSPLHF.

This clone is medium-sized within its sample. This rearrangement joins TRBV2 to TRBJ2-6; perhaps TRBD1 as D (5 bases). CDR1 is SNHLY and CDR2 is FYNNEI in the germline V gene. The CDR3 is 14 residues long. The V gene lost 7 bases and the J gene lost 4 bases, with 11 bases spanning the gap. The CDR3 spells CASTQGGGANVLTF. CDR3 DNA: TGTGCCAGCACCCAGGGTGGCGGGGCCAACGTCCTGACTTTC.

Sample share makes this clone medium-sized. The rearrangement links TRBV12-3 or TRBV12-4 to TRBJ1-2; 11 nucleotides match TRBD1. The V and J ends lost 2 bases and 4 bases, in that order; junction bases with no gene match: 6. The CDR3 is 16 amino acids. CDR3 coding DNA: TGTGCCAGCAGTTTAAGGGGGACAGGGGGAGCCTATGGCTACACCTTC. It encodes CASSLRGTGGAYGYTF.

This clone was counted many times. The gene calls are TRBV9 and TRBJ2-2; 8 bases are shared with TRBD2. The junction had 12 bases not matched to a gene; V was cut back by 2 bases and J by 6 bases. The CDR3 sequence is 17 residues long. Germline V gene data show CDR1 as SGDLS and CDR2 as YYNGEE. The chain's CDR3 is CASSVGRAGDISGELFF. The CDR3 nucleotides are TGTGCCAGCAGCGTCGGGAGGGCGGGAGATATATCCGGGGAGCTGTTTTTT.

About this clone itself: A much more abundant neighbour one base away suggests this may be a read error. The rearrangement links TRBV11-3 to TRBJ2-1; TRBD2 aligns across 7 bases. There are 15 residues in the CDR3. Per germline, CDR1 SGHNT and CDR2 YENEEA. CDR3 nucleotides: TGTGTCAGCAGCCCGGGGCTAGCGGCATACAATGAGCGGTTCTTC. Translation gives CVSSPGLAAYNERFF.

This clone appeared many times. This chain uses TRBV5-8 with TRBJ2-2; possibly TRBD2 for D (5 bases). The CDR3 is 12 residues long. Trimming took off 4 bases at V and 9 bases at J, with 10 bases between the two ends. Germline V gene data show CDR1 as SGHTS and CDR2 as YDEGEE. CDR3 sequence (DNA): TGTGCCAGCAGCCCCGGCGGGTGGGAGCTGTTTTTT. Protein sequence: CASSPGGWELFF.

This clone has a count of ten or more. The rearrangement joins TRBV7-2 to TRBJ2-1, with D possibly TRBD2 on 6 matching bases. V lost 1 base, J lost 10 bases, and 14 bases lay in between. CDR1 and CDR2 from the germline V gene are SGHTA and FQGNSA. The CDR3 consists of 14 residues. The CDR3 DNA reads TGTGCCAGCAGCTTAGAGGCGGGACCCCTGGAGCAGTTCTTC. Translated: CASSLEAGPLEQFF.

This clone is labeled medium-sized (0.01 to 0.1%). V gene TRBV12-3 or TRBV12-4 combines with J gene TRBJ1-3; D is undetermined. The CDR3 is 15 residues long. Deletions cut 5 bases from V and 2 bases from J, with 13 bases between. The CDR3, as DNA: TGTGCCAGCAGTCCTGTCGGGAGGCCTGGAAACACCATATATTTT. It specifies CASSPVGRPGNTIYF.

About this clone itself: The junction departs from germline at one end; a sequencing error may be responsible. The chain recombines TRBV28 with TRBJ2-4, with 10 positions matching TRBD1. CDR3 size: 17 residues. CDR1 is MDHEN, CDR2 SYDVKM, per germline. The DNA of the CDR3 is TGTGCCAGCATAGGCGGGACAGGGGTTCTAGCCCAAAACATGCAGTACTTC. Its protein is CASIGGTGVLAQNMQYF.

This clone has a handful of counts. A read error may produce the germline difference seen at one junction end. V gene TRBV12-3 or TRBV12-4 combines with J gene TRBJ1-2; 7 bases are shared with TRBD1. CDR3 length: 16 amino acids. The CDR3 region has the DNA TGTGCCAGCAGTCCAGGAGGGGGCAGGACCTTCTTCGGCTGCACCTTC. Its protein is CASSPGGGRTFFGCTF.

In DNA, the CDR3 is TGTGCCAGCAGCACGACAGTCTCCTACGAGCAGTACTTC. It is translated as CASSTTVSYEQYF. The chain uses TRBV7-9 and TRBJ2-7; D might be TRBD1 (5 bases). V shed 5 bases and J shed 0 bases, with 8 bases lying between them. The CDR3 has 13 residues. Germline assignment: CDR1 SEHNR and CDR2 FQNEAQ (reference sequence).

The sample holds many counts of this clone. The chain combines TRBV15 with TRBJ2-6; 7 bases agree with TRBD2. The CDR3 has 15 amino acids. Germline CDR1 is LNHNV and CDR2 is YYDKDF (reference sequence). J gave up 3 bases and V 3 bases, and 2 bases lay outside the gene matches. This chain's CDR3 is CATSRGGLGANVLTF. The CDR3 nucleotides are TGTGCCACCAGCAGGGGAGGGCTTGGGGCCAACGTCCTGACTTTC.

This clone ranks as medium-sized. This chain links TRBV6-1 with TRBJ2-3, with D possibly being TRBD1 (6 bases). V lost 7 bases and J lost 6, with 14 bases in between. The length of the CDR3 is 13 residues. Germline V gives CDR1 MNHNS, CDR2 SASEGT. CDR3: CASTATGLDTQYF. CDR3 bases: TGTGCCAGCACCGCCACAGGGCTTGATACGCAGTATTTT.

Of note for this clone: A junction end diverges from the germline sequence, so it may reflect a read error. The CDR3 protein is CASSAIQVLQESQYF. The CDR3 DNA sequence: TGTGCCAGCAGCGCGATTCAAGTATTACAAGAGAGCCAGTACTTC. This rearrangement joins TRBV28 to TRBJ2-5; D is unclear. Looked up from germline, CDR1 is MDHEN and CDR2 is SYDVKM. This CDR3 has 15 amino acids.

In its sample, this clone ranks as medium-sized (0.01 to 0.1%). This chain links TRBV27 with TRBJ2-2; weak D call: TRBD2 (6 bases). The CDR3 totals 16 residues. The V and J ends lost 2 bases and 4 bases respectively, with 14 bases between them. Germline CDR1 is MNHEY and CDR2 is SMNVEV (reference sequence). The CDR3 region is CASSLLGARGTGELFF. The DNA of the CDR3 is TGTGCCAGCAGTTTACTTGGGGCGCGGGGCACCGGGGAGCTGTTTTTT.

This clone is termed medium-sized. The chain has TRBV12-5 and TRBJ2-1; D gene unclear. Trimming removed 6 bases from V and 9 bases from J, with 9 bases in between. The CDR3 consists of 11 residues. Germline loops: CDR1 LGHNT, CDR2 FRNRAP. As DNA, the CDR3 is TGTGCTAGTGGGTGGGGTTCTGAGCAGTTCTTC. This translates into CASGWGSEQFF.